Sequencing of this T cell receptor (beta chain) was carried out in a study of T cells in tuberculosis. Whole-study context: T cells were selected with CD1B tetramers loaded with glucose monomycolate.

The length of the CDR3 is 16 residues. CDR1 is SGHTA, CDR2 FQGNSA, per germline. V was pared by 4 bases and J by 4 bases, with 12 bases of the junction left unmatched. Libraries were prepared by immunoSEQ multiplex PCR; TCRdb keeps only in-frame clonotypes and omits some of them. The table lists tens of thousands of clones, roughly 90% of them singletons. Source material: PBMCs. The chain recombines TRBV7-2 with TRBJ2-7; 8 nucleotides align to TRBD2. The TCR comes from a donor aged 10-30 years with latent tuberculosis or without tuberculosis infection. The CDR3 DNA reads TGTGCCAGCAGCTCGAATCTGTTGGCGGGGGGATACGAGCAGTACTTC. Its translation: CASSSNLLAGGYEQYF.